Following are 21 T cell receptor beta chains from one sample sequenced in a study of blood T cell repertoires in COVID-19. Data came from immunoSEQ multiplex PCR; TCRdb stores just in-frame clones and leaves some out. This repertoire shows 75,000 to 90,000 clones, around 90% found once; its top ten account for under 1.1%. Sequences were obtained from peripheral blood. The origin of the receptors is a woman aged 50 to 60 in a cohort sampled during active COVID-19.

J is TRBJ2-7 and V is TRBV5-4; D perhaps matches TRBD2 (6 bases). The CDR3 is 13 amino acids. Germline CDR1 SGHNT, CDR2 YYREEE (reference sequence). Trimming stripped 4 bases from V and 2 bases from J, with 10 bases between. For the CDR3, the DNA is TGTGCCAGCAGCCCCGGGGGACCCTACGAGCAGTACTTC. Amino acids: CASSPGGPYEQYF. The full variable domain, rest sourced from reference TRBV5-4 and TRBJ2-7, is ETGVTQSPTHLIKTRGQQVTLRCSSQSGHNTVSWYQQALGQGPQFIFQYYREEENGRGNFPPRFSGLQFPNYSSELNVNALELDDSALYLCASSPGGPYEQYFGPGTRLTVT.

The CDR3 sequence: CASNGQGMETQYF. Here the CDR3 DNA reads TGTGCCAGTAACGGACAGGGAATGGAGACCCAGTACTTC. The chain has TRBV19 and TRBJ2-5; 8 bases map to TRBD1. The CDR3 loop spans 13 amino acids. Trimming cost V 7 bases and J 5 bases; bases outside gene matches: 6. The germline gives CDR1 LNHDA, CDR2 SQIVND (reference sequence).

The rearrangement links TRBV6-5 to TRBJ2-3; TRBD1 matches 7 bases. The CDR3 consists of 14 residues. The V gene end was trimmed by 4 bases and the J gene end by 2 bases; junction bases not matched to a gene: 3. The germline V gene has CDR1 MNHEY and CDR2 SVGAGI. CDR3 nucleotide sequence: TGTGCCAGCAGTTCAGGGGGAAACACAGATACGCAGTATTTT. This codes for CASSSGGNTDTQYF.

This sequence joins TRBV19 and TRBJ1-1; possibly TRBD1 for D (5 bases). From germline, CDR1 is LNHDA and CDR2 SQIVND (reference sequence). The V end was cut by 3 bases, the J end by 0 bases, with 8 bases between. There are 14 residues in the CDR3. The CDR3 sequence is CASSILTVNTEAFF. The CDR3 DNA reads TGTGCCAGTAGTATTCTGACAGTGAACACTGAAGCTTTCTTT.

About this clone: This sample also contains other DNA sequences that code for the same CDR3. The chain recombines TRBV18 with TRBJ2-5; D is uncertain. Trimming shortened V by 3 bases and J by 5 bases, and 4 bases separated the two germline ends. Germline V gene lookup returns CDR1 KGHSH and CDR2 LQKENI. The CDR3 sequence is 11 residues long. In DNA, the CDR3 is TGTGCCAGCTCACCGGAGGAGACCCAGTACTTC. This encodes CASSPEETQYF.

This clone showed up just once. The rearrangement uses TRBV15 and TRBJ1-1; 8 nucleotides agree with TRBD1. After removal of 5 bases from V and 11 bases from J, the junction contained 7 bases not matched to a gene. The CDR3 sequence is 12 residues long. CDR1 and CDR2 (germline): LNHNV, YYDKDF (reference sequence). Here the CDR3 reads CATSSEDRGAFF. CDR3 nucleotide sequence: TGTGCCACCAGCTCCGAAGACAGGGGTGCTTTCTTT.

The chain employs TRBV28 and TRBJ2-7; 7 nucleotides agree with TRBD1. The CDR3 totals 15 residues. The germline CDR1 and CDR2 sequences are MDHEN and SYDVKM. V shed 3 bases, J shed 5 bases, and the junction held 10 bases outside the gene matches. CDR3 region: CASSLRGPKIHEQYF. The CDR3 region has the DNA TGTGCCAGCAGTTTGAGGGGGCCGAAAATCCACGAGCAGTACTTC.

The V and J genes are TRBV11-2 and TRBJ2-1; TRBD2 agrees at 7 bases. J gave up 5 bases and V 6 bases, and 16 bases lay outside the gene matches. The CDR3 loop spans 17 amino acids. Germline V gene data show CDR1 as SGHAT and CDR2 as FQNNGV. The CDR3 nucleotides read TGTGCCAGCAGTTCAAAGGCCCAGCGGGGTGGGAACAATGAGCAGTTCTTC. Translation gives CASSSKAQRGGNNEQFF.

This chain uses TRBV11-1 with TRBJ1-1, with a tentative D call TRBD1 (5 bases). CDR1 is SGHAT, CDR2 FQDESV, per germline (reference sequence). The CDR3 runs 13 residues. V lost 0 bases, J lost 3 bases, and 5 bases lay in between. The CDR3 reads CASSLAGDTEAFF. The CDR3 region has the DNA TGTGCCAGCAGCTTAGCAGGGGACACTGAAGCTTTCTTT.

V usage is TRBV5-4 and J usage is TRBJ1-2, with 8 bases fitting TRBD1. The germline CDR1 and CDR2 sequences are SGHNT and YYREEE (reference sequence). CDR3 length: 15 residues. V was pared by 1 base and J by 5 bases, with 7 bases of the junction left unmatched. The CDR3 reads CASSLQQGAWYGYTF. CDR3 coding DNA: TGTGCCAGCAGCTTGCAGCAGGGGGCGTGGTATGGCTACACCTTC.

The DNA for the CDR3 is TGTGCCAGCAGTGGAAGGGGGCAGTTCTTC. This encodes CASSGRGQFF. The rearrangement joins TRBV25-1 to TRBJ2-1; tentative D call: TRBD1 (5 bases). The CDR3 consists of 10 residues. V was trimmed by 4 bases and J by 12 bases, leaving 7 bases between them. Per the germline V gene, CDR1 is MGHDK and CDR2 is SYGVNS.

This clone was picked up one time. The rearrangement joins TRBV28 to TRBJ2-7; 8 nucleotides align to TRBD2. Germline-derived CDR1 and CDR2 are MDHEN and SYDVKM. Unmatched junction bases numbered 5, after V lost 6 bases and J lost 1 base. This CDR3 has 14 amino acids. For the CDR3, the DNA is TGTGCCAGCAGCCCGACTAGCGTTTCCTACGAGCAGTACTTC. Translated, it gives CASSPTSVSYEQYF.

The CDR3: CASCRDRGNQPQHF. The DNA for the CDR3 is TGTGCCAGCTGCCGGGACAGGGGTAATCAGCCCCAGCATTTT. This chain links TRBV18 with TRBJ1-5; TRBD1 agrees at 10 bases. This CDR3 has 14 residues. The J segment lost 4 bases and the V segment lost 7 bases, leaving 4 bases of the junction unmatched. Germline V gene data show CDR1 as KGHSH and CDR2 as LQKENI.

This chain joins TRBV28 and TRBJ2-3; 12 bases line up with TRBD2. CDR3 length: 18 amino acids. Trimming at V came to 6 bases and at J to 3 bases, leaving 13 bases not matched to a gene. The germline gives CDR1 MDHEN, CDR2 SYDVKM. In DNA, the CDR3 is TGTGCCAGCAGGGTAGAAACACTAGCGGGAGGAGGAACAGATACGCAGTATTTT. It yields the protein CASRVETLAGGGTDTQYF.

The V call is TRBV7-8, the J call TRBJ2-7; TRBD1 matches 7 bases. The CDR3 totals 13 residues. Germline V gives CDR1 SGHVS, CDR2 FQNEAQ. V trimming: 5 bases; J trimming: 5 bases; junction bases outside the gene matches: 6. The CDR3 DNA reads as TGTGCCAGCAGCCCGGGGACAGTCAACGAGCAGTACTTC. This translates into CASSPGTVNEQYF.

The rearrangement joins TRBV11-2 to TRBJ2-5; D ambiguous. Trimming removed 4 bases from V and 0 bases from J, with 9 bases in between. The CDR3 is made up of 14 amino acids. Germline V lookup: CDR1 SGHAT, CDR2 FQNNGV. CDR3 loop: CASSSTRYQETQYF. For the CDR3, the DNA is TGTGCCAGCAGCTCGACTCGGTACCAAGAGACCCAGTACTTC.

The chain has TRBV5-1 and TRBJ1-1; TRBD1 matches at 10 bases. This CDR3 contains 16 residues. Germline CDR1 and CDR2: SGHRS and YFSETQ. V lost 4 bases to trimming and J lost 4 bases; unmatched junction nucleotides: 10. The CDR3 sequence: CASSTRTGGESTEAFF. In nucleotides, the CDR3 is TGCGCCAGCAGCACCAGGACAGGGGGGGAGAGCACTGAAGCTTTCTTT.

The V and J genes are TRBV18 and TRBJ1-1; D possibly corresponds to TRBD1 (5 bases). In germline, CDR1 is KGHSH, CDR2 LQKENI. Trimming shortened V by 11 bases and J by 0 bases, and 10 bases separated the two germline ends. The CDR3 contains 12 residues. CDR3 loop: CAAGVMNTEAFF. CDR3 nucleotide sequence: TGTGCCGCGGGGGTTATGAACACTGAAGCTTTCTTT.

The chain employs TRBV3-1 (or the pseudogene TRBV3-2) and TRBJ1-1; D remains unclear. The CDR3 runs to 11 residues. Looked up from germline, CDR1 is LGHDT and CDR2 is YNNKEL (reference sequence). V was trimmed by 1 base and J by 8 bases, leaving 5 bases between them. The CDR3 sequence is CASSQGEEAFF. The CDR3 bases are TGTGCCAGCAGCCAAGGCGAGGAAGCTTTCTTT.

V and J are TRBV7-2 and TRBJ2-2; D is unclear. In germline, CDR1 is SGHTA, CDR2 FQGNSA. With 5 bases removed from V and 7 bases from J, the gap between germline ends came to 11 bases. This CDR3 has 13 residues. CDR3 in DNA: TGTGCCAGCAGCCCCGTAAGGAGCGGGGAGCTGTTTTTT. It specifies CASSPVRSGELFF. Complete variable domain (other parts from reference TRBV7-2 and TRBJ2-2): GAGVSQSPSNKVTEKGKDVELRCDPISGHTALYWYRQSLGQGLEFLIYFQGNSAPDKSGLPSDRFSAERTGGSVSTLTIQRTQQEDSAVYLCASSPVRSGELFFGEGSRLTVL.

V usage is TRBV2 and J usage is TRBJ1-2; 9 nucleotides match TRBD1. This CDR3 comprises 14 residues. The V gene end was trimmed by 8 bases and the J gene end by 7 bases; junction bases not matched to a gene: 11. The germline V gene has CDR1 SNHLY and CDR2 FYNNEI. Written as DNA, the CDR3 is TGTGCCAGCGATCCGGGACAGGGTGTTGTTGGCTACACCTTC. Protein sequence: CASDPGQGVVGYTF. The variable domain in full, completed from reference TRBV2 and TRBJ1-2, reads EPEVTQTPSHQVTQMGQEVILRCVPISNHLYFYWYRQILGQKVEFLVSFYNNEISEKSEIFDDQFSVERPDGSNFTLKIRSTKLEDSAMYFCASDPGQGVVGYTFGSGTRLTVV.